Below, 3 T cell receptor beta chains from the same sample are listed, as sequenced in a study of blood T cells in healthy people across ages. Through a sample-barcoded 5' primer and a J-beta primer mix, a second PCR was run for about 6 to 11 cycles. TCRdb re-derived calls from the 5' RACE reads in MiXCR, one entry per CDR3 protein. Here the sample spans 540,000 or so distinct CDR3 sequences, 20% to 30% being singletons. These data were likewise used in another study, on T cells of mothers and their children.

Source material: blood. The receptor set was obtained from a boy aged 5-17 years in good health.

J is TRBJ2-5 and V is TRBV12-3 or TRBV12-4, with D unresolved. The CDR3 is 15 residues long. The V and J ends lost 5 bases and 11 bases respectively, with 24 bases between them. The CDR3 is CASSAETPGYTVQYF. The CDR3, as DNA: TGTGCCAGCAGTGCAGAGACCCCCGGCTATACGGTGCAGTACTTC.

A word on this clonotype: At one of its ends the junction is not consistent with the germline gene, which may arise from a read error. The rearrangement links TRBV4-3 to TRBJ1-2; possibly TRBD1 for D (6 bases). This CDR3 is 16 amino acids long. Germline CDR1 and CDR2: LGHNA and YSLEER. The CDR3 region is CASSQRVTQGHYGYTF. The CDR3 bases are TGCGCCAGCAGCCAAAGGGTCACACAGGGCCACTATGGATACACCTTC.

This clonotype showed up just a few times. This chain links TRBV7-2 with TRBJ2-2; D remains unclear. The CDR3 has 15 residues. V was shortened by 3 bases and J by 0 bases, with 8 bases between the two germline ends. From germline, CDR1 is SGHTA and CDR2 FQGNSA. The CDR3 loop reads CASSLFFPNTGELFF. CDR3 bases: TGTGCCAGCAGCTTGTTCTTTCCGAACACCGGGGAGCTGTTTTTT.